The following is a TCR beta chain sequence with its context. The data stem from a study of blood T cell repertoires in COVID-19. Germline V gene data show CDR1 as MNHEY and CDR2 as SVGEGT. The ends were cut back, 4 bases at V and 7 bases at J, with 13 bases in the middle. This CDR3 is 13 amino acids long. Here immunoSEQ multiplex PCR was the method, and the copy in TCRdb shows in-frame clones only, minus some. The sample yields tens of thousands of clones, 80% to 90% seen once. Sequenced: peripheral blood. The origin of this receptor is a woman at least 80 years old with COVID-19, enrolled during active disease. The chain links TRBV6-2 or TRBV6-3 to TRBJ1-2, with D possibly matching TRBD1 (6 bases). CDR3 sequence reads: CASSFRTGSGYTF. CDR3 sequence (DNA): TGTGCCAGCAGTTTCCGCACAGGGAGTGGCTACACCTTC.